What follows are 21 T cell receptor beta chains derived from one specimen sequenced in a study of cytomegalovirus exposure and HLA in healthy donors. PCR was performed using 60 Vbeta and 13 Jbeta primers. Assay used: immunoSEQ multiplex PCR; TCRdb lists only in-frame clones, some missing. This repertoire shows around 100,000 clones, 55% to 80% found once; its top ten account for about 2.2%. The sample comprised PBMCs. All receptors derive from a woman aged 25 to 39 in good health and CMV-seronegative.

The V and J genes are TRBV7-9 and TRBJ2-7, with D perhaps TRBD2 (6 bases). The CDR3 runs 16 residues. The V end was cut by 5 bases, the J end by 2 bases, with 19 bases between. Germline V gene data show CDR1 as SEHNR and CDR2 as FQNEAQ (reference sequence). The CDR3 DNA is TGTGCCAGCAGCCCCCGTGTTTTTGCGGGGACCTACGAGCAGTACTTC. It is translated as CASSPRVFAGTYEQYF.

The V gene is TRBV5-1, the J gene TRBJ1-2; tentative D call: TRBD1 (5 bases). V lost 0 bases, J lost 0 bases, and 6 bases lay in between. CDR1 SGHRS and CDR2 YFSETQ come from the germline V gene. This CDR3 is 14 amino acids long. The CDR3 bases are TGCGCCAGCAGCTTGGACAGGACTAACTATGGCTACACCTTC. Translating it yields CASSLDRTNYGYTF.

The CDR3 DNA reads TGCGCCAGCAGCTCCAGGACAGGACGAGATTCACCCCTCCACTTT. Translating it yields CASSSRTGRDSPLHF. The J gene is TRBJ1-6, the V gene TRBV5-1; 7 nucleotides agree with TRBD1. From germline, CDR1 is SGHRS and CDR2 YFSETQ. CDR3 length: 15 amino acids. Trimming at V came to 3 bases and at J to 8 bases, leaving 8 bases not matched to a gene.

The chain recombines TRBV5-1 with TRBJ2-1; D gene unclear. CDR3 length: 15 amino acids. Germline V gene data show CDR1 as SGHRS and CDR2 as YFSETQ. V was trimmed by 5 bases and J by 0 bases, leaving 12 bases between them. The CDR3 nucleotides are TGCGCCAGCAGTCCACTTAGTAGCTCCTACAATGAGCAGTTCTTC. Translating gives CASSPLSSSYNEQFF.

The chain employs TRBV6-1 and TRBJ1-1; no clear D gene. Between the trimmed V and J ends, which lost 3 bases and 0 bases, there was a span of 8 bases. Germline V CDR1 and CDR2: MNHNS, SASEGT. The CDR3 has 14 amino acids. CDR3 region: CASSEARLNTEAFF. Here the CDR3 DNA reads TGTGCCAGCAGTGAGGCCAGATTGAACACTGAAGCTTTCTTT.

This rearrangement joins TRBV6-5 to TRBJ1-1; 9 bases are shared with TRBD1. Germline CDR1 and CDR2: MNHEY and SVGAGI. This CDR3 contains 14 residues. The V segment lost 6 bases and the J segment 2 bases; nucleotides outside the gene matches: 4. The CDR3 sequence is CASRAGQGNTEAFF. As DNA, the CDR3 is TGTGCCAGCAGAGCGGGACAGGGTAACACTGAAGCTTTCTTT.

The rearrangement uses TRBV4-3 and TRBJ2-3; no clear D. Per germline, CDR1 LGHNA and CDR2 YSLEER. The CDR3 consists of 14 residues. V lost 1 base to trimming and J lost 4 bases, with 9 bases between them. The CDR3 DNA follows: TGCGCCAGCAGCCAAGGCTGGTCGGCAGATACGCAGTATTTT. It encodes CASSQGWSADTQYF.

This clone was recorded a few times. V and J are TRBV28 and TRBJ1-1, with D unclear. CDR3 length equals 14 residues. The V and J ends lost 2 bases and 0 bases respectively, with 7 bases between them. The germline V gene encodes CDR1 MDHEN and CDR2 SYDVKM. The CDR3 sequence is CASSLGSVNTEAFF. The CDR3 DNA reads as TGTGCCAGCAGTTTAGGCAGCGTGAACACTGAAGCTTTCTTT.

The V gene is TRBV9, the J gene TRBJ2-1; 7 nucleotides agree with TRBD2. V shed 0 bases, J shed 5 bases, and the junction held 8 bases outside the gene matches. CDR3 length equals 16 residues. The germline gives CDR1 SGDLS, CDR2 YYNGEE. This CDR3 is CASSVVPGGGNNEQFF. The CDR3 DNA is TGTGCCAGCAGCGTAGTACCGGGGGGAGGAAACAATGAGCAGTTCTTC.

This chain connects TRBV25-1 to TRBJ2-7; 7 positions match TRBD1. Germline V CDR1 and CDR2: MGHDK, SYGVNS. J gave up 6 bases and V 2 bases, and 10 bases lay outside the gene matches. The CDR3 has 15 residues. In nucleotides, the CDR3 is TGTGCCAGCAGTGAAAGGGTGACAGGGCTCTTCGAGCAGTACTTC. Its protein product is CASSERVTGLFEQYF.

CDR3: CASSLEQGVVRGNTEAFF. The CDR3, as DNA: TGTGCCAGCAGCTTGGAACAGGGAGTGGTCCGGGGGAACACTGAAGCTTTCTTT. The rearrangement joins TRBV5-6 to TRBJ1-1, with D perhaps TRBD1 (6 bases). V shed 0 bases and J shed 1 base, with 19 bases lying between them. The CDR3 runs to 18 residues. Looked up from germline, CDR1 is SGHDT and CDR2 is YYEEEE.

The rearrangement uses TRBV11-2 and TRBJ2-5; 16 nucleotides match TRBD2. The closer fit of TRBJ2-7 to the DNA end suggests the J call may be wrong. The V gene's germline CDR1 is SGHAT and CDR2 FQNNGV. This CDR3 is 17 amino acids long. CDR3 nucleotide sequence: TGTGCCAGCAGCCTGGGACTAGCGGGAGGGAGGGCCTACGAGCAGTACTTC. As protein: CASSLGLAGGRAYEQYF.

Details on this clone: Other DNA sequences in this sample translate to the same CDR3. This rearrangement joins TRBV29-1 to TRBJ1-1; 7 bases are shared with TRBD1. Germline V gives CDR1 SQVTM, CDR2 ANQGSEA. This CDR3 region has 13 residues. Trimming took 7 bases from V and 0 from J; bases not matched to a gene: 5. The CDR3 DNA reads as TGCAGCGCTAGGACAGGTTTGAACACTGAAGCTTTCTTT. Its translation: CSARTGLNTEAFF.

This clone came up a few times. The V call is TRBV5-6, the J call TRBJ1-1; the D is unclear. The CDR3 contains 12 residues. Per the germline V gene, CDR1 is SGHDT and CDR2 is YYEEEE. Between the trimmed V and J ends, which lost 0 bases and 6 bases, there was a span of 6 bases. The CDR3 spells CASSLAVSEAFF. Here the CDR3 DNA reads TGTGCCAGCAGCTTGGCGGTCTCTGAAGCTTTCTTT.

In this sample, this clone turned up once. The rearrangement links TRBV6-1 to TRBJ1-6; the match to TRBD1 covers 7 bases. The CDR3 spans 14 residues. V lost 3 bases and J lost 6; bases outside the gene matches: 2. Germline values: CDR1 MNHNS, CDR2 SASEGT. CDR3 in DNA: TGTGCCAGCAGTGAGAACAGGGGTAATTCACCCCTCCACTTT. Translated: CASSENRGNSPLHF.

DNA for the CDR3: TGTGCCAGTAGCCGGGACAGCGGCTTTCAAGTCATTCAGTACTTC. Translation: CASSRDSGFQVIQYF. The gene calls are TRBV19 and TRBJ2-4, with TRBD1 matching over 7 bases. Trimming took 6 bases from V and 9 from J; bases not matched to a gene: 14. The CDR3 totals 15 residues. Germline-derived CDR1 and CDR2 are LNHDA and SQIVND (reference sequence).

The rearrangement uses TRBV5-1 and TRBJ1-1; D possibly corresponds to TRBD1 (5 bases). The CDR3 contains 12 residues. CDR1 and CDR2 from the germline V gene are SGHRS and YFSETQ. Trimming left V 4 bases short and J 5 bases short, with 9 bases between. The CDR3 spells CASSTGGTEAFF. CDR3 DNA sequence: TGCGCCAGCAGCACGGGGGGAACTGAAGCTTTCTTT.

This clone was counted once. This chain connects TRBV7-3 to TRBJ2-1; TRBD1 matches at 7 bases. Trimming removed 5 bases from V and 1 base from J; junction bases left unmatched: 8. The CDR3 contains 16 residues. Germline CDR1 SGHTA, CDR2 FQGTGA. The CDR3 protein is CASSTGDSPSYNEQFF. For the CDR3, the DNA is TGTGCCAGCAGCACCGGGGACAGCCCGTCCTACAATGAGCAGTTCTTC.

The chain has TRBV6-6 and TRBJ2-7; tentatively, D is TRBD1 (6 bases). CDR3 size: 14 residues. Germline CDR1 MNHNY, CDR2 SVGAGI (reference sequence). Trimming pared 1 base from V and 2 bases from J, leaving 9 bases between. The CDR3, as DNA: TGTGCCAGCAGTTACTTACAGGGAACCTACGAGCAGTACTTC. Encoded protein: CASSYLQGTYEQYF.

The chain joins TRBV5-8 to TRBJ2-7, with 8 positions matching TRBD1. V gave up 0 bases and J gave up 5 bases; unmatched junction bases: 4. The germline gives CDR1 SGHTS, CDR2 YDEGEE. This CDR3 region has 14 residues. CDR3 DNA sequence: TGTGCCAGCAGCTTGGCACAGGGGGGCAACGAGCAGTACTTC. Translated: CASSLAQGGNEQYF.

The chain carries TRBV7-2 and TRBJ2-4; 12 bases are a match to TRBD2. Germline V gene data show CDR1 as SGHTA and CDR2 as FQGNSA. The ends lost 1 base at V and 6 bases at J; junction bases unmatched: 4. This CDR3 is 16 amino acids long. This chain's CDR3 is CASSLGLAGAGNIQYF. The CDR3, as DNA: TGTGCCAGCAGCTTAGGACTAGCGGGAGCGGGAAACATTCAGTACTTC.